Detailed here is one TCR beta chain. Its binding antigen is unknown. No base quality information exists; no much larger clone differs at one position. V and J are trimmed by 4 bases and 4 bases, and the gene matches miss 8 bases of the junction. The CDR3, from cysteine to phenylalanine, totals 16 residues. Only the CDR3 part of the read is kept: 48 bases, read in frame from the first base. As encoded in the germline V gene, CDR1 is MGHRA while CDR2 is YSYEKL. The receptor library was made with 5' RACE. Sequencing took place on a NextSeq 500. Unique molecular identifiers were attached to individual cDNA molecules in the TCR library protocol so that sequencing error and PCR bias could be corrected. Both TCR alpha and beta chains were sequenced, and tight co-correlation was observed between alpha and beta sequence abundances in each sample. In the source study's methods: Decombinator V4 was used to perform V gene, J gene and CDR3 annotation of TCR sequences. Expanded TCRs were defined as changing significantly between any two time points under a Poisson model with p below 0.0001. TCR abundances were normalised to the total number of TCRs sequenced per sample and were expressed as counts per million. MAIT TCRs were defined by TRAV1-2 paired with TRAJ12, TRAJ20 or TRAJ33, and iNKT TCRs by TRAV10 paired with TRAJ18. VDJdb, accessed 1 November 2021, was searched for CMV, EBV and SARS-CoV-2 annotated TCRs, with TCRs annotated for multiple antigens excluded. The public reads were reanalyzed by TCRdb: fastp trimming at Q25, MiXCR alignment, in-frame beta chains only. Each CDR3 protein gets just one entry, which takes the most common genes and DNA from the rows behind it. TCRdb's processing, not the authors' own work, is the source of the V and J calls. Here the sample has about 60,000 distinct CDR3 sequences; 8% to 10% occur a single time. The ten largest account for 1.2% of the sample.

This entry is derived from a study of early T cells in non-severe SARS-CoV-2 infection (dated by TCRdb to about 2021). Background on the whole study: Because TCR sequencing was done on bulk RNA from unsorted whole blood, the alpha and beta chains could not be paired. The paper as a whole reports these results and caveats: VDJdb matching was skewed toward anti-spike CD8 responses, so virus-specific expansions were likely underestimated and private and CD4 specificities were missed.

The study was a case-control design nested within a healthcare worker cohort in London, UK, with weekly nasopharyngeal swab PCR tests and blood sampling. Healthcare workers were recruited during the week of the UK lockdown, between 23 and 31 March 2020, and followed weekly for up to roughly 15 weeks. This sequence was found in an adult who was a healthcare worker with PCR-confirmed SARS-CoV-2 infection or an uninfected control (not recorded which). The sample comprised whole blood. The chain couples TRBV4-1 to TRBJ2-5; TRBD1 matches 11 bases in the middle. The CDR3 region has the sequence CASSRLAGTGGETQYF. DNA sequence: TGCGCCAGCAGCCGCCTGGCCGGGACAGGGGGAGAGACCCAGTACTTC.